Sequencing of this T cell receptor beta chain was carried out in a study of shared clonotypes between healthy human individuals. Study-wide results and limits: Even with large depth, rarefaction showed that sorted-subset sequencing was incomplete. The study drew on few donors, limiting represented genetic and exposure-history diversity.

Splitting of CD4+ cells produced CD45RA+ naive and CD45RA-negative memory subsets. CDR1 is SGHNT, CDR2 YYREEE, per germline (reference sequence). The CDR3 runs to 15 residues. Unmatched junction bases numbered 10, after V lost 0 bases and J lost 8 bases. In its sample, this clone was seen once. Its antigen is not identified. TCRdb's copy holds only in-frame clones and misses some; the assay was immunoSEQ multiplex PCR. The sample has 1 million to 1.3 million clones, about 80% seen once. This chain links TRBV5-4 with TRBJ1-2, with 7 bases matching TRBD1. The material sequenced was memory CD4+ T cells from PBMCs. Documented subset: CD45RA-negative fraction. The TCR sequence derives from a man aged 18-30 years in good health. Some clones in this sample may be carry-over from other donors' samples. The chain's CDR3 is CASSLGQGPAGGYTF. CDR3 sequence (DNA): TGTGCCAGCAGCTTGGGACAGGGACCCGCAGGGGGCTACACCTTC.